This paragraph reports one T cell receptor (beta chain). These data come from a study of blood T cell repertoires in COVID-19. TCRdb keeps only in-frame clones here, not all; method: immunoSEQ multiplex PCR. This repertoire shows some 98,000 clones, 82% found once; its top ten account for 11%. The germline V gene encodes CDR1 SEHNR and CDR2 FQNEAQ (reference sequence). Deletions cut 1 base from V and 2 bases from J, with 5 bases between. The CDR3 covers 13 residues. Sequencing input: peripheral blood. The chain recombines TRBV7-9 with TRBJ1-2; D is possibly TRBD1 (5 bases). The receptor comes from a man aged 65-85 years with active or convalescent COVID-19. The CDR3 DNA reads as TGTGCCAGCAGCTTAGAGGGGAACTATGGCTACACCTTC. Protein: CASSLEGNYGYTF.